This TCR beta chain was sequenced during a study of shared clonotypes between healthy human individuals. V was clipped by 1 base and J by 3 bases, with 3 bases between them. The CDR3 loop spans 12 amino acids. Germline V CDR1 and CDR2: SGHRS, YFSETQ. Assay used: immunoSEQ multiplex PCR; TCRdb lists only in-frame clones, some missing. This sample has some 2,000,000 clones; 85% to 95% occur once, and the top ten carry roughly 0.13%. Findings and limits, study-wide: In this cohort, only blood was sampled, and tissue repertoires likely differ.

Worth noting for this clone: Its antigen is as yet unknown. This CDR3 is also generated by other DNA sequences in the sample.

From CD4+ cells came CD45RA+ naive and CD45RA-negative memory subsets. The clonotype originates from a man younger than 30 in good health. Sequences were obtained from naive CD4+ T cells sorted from blood. Documented subset: CD45RA+ positively selected. The rearrangement joins TRBV5-1 to TRBJ2-3; no clear D gene. This CDR3 is CASSLTTDTQYF. CDR3 DNA sequence: TGCGCCAGCAGCTTGACAACAGATACGCAGTATTTT.